The 2 T cell receptor beta chains listed next were all sequenced from one sample in a study of CD8 T cells in ankylosing spondylitis. Which antigens these TCRs recognize remains unknown. Study observations and caveats: In ankylosing spondylitis blood, a motif of seven to nine highly homologous TCR beta variants appeared characteristic.

TCRdb re-called the 5' RACE reads through MiXCR, storing one row per CDR3 protein. Of hundreds of thousands of distinct CDR3 sequences listed, approximately 12% are singletons. The source material was blood, either unsorted or a sorted T cell fraction (not recorded which). The receptors here all came from a male donor with ankylosing spondylitis.

This sequence joins TRBV6-6 and TRBJ1-1; D call uncertain. Germline lookup yields CDR1 MNHNY and CDR2 SVGAGI (reference sequence). The CDR3 is made up of 13 amino acids. V was pared by 7 bases and J by 1 base, with 10 bases between. The CDR3 DNA is TGTGCCAGCAATGCTCTAGCGAACACTGAAGCTTTCTTT. It is translated as CASNALANTEAFF.

The chain recombines TRBV4-3 with TRBJ2-1; 10 nucleotides align to TRBD2. CDR3 length equals 17 residues. CDR1 and CDR2 from the germline V gene are LGHNA and YSLEER. Trimming at V came to 4 bases and at J to 3 bases, leaving 9 bases not matched to a gene. CDR3 region: CASSPFQTSGYYNEQFF. In DNA, the CDR3 is TGCGCCAGCAGCCCATTTCAGACTAGCGGGTACTACAATGAGCAGTTCTTC.